This TCR beta chain was sequenced for a study of tumor-infiltrating lymphocytes in primary liver carcinoma. Study information: Recorded tumor stage was T1-T3 N0M0, with diameters of roughly 4 to 11 cm.

The template, roughly 510 ng total RNA, yielded TCR beta cDNA made with a constant-region primer. The TCR beta library was amplified through three nested multiplex PCR rounds in a modified ARM-PCR procedure. TRBV1-TRBV30 forward and Cbeta reverse primers drove the first two approximately 10-cycle rounds. MiXCR, applied by TCRdb to the multiplex PCR reads, yields one record per CDR3 protein. The table includes 100,000 to 150,000 distinct CDR3 sequences, 64% detected once. Notes on this clonotype: No antigen is known for it. The junction departs from the called germline gene at one end, perhaps through a read error.

The study, taken as a whole, reports: The overlap of tumor-adjacent and tumor-blood pairs was smaller than that of tumor region pairs. Against blood, tumors held a significantly higher top-250-clone fraction (p = 0.039).

Extraction of RNA together with DNA used roughly 19-32 mg of unsorted bulk tissue. No treatment had been given to the patients, who were chronically infected with HBV. CDR3 size: 13 residues. Looked up from germline, CDR1 is SGHRS and CDR2 is YFSETQ. The sequenced sample consisted of liver tumor tissue from sampling region 3. Subset meaning: tumor region T3, left-lateral pole. The chain recombines TRBV5-1 with TRBJ2-5; D remains unclear. This clonotype was sampled from a woman aged 60-75 years with primary liver carcinoma and hepatitis B virus infection. As DNA, the CDR3 is TGCGCCAGCGGCTTAGGATCCGGCGAGACCAAGTACTTC. Protein sequence: CASGLGSGETKYF.